The 29 T cell receptor beta chains in this list originate from one sample, sequenced in a study of neurological immune-mediated disorders. This sample's time point: technical triplicate 1. TCRdb re-called the 5' RACE reads through MiXCR, storing one row per CDR3 protein. This table holds about 38,000 distinct CDR3 sequences, approximately 10% found once. Material: PBMCs. Receptors were obtained from a man aged 60 to 75 with HTLV-1-associated myelopathy (HAM/TSP).

This clonotype was counted many times. The chain links TRBV2 to TRBJ1-2; D remains ambiguous. CDR3 length: 16 residues. Germline V gene sequence: CDR1 SNHLY, CDR2 FYNNEI. V lost 7 bases, J lost 4 bases, and 22 bases lay in between. The CDR3 loop is CASTRSVGTDPYGYTF. CDR3 sequence (DNA): TGTGCCAGCACCCGTAGTGTAGGAACGGACCCCTATGGCTACACCTTC.

This clonotype was seen ten or more times. This sequence joins TRBV5-1 and TRBJ2-3, with unresolved D. The germline V gene encodes CDR1 SGHRS and CDR2 YFSETQ. This CDR3 spans 13 amino acids. V gave up 6 bases and J gave up 0 bases, with 8 bases separating them. The CDR3 sequence is CASTFPSTDTQYF. As DNA, the CDR3 is TGCGCCAGCACCTTTCCTAGCACAGATACGCAGTATTTT. Together with reference TRBV5-1 and TRBJ2-3, the CDR3 gives the full variable domain: KAGVTQTPRYLIKTRGQQVTLSCSPISGHRSVSWYQQTPGQGLQFLFEYFSETQRNKGNFPGRFSGRQFSNSRSEMNVSTLELGDSALYLCASTFPSTDTQYFGPGTRLTVL.

In its sample, this clonotype ranks as medium-sized. The rearrangement links TRBV3-1 to TRBJ1-1; D is perhaps TRBD1 (5 bases). The V and J ends lost 1 base and 1 base respectively, with 7 bases between them. CDR3 length: 14 amino acids. Per germline, CDR1 LGHDT and CDR2 YNNKEL (reference sequence). CDR3 nucleotides: TGTGCCAGCAGCCAAGGGGGACGGAACACTGAAGCTTTCTTT. This codes for CASSQGGRNTEAFF.

Only a few counts were recorded for this clonotype. CDR3 amino acids: CASSLIGVETQYF. The CDR3 DNA follows: TGTGCCAGCAGCTTAATCGGGGTGGAGACCCAGTACTTC. V and J are TRBV7-9 and TRBJ2-5; D might be TRBD2 (5 bases). The CDR3 is 13 residues long. Trimming shortened V by 2 bases and J by 5 bases, and 9 bases separated the two germline ends. Per the germline V gene, CDR1 is SEHNR and CDR2 is FQNEAQ (reference sequence).

With regard to this clonotype: Since a much larger clone is just one base distant, this may be a read error. Here the CDR3 reads CASSHLAGASYEQYF. The CDR3 DNA reads as TGTGCCAGCAGCCACCTAGCGGGCGCTTCCTACGAGCAGTACTTC. The rearrangement links TRBV7-9 to TRBJ2-7; TRBD2 agrees at 8 bases. The length of the CDR3 is 15 residues. Germline loops: CDR1 SEHNR, CDR2 FQNEAQ (reference sequence). J gave up 1 base and V 5 bases, and 7 bases lay outside the gene matches.

This clonotype was observed at least ten times. The CDR3: CSASDRGLTNEKLFF. The DNA for the CDR3 is TGCAGCGCTTCGGACAGGGGGCTAACTAATGAAAAACTGTTTTTT. The gene calls are TRBV29-1 and TRBJ1-4, with 11 bases that match TRBD1. The CDR3 covers 15 residues. After removal of 7 bases from V and 1 base from J, the junction contained 5 bases not matched to a gene. Germline values: CDR1 SQVTM, CDR2 ANQGSEA.

This clonotype was observed many times. The chain combines TRBV6-1 with TRBJ2-7, with unresolved D. Germline lookup yields CDR1 MNHNS and CDR2 SASEGT. The CDR3 runs to 13 residues. V lost 2 bases and J lost 6, with 11 bases in between. The CDR3 DNA is TGTGCCAGCAGTGAACTAGAGCATCTCGAGCAGTACTTC. It codes for CASSELEHLEQYF.

This clonotype was observed at least ten times. The genes are TRBV20-1 and TRBJ1-1, with 10 bases fitting TRBD1. From germline, CDR1 is DFQATT and CDR2 SNEGSKA (reference sequence). The J segment lost 2 bases and the V segment lost 0 bases, leaving 12 bases of the junction unmatched. There are 18 residues in the CDR3. The CDR3 region is CSARDGANDRGPNTEAFF. The CDR3 DNA is TGCAGTGCTAGAGATGGGGCTAATGACAGGGGGCCCAACACTGAAGCTTTCTTT.

The CDR3 spells CASSLGKGTRTDTQYF. The CDR3, as DNA: TGTGCCAGCAGTTTAGGGAAGGGAACCCGCACAGATACGCAGTATTTT. The chain uses TRBV6-2 or TRBV6-3 and TRBJ2-3; D call uncertain. This CDR3 has 16 residues. The V gene lost 4 bases and the J gene lost 1 base, with 15 bases spanning the gap. Germline values: CDR1 MNHEY, CDR2 SVGEGT.

This clonotype was counted many times. The rearrangement joins TRBV25-1 to TRBJ1-3; D gene uncertain. V was pared by 7 bases and J by 1 base, with 14 bases between. Germline V lookup: CDR1 MGHDK, CDR2 SYGVNS. This CDR3 comprises 15 residues. The CDR3 DNA sequence: TGTGCCAGCACCGAATCTGGGATATCTGGAAACACCATATATTTT. It is translated as CASTESGISGNTIYF.

The sample holds many counts of this clonotype. The genes are TRBV7-3 and TRBJ2-1, with no clear D. The V end was cut by 1 base, the J end by 3 bases, with 7 bases between. The CDR3 is 14 residues long. The V gene's germline CDR1 is SGHTA and CDR2 FQGTGA. The CDR3 loop is CASSLNGFYNEQFF. In DNA form, the CDR3 reads TGTGCCAGCAGCTTAAACGGATTCTACAATGAGCAGTTCTTC.

This clonotype has a count of ten or more. This chain uses TRBV20-1 with TRBJ2-3; D is ambiguous. CDR1 DFQATT and CDR2 SNEGSKA come from the germline V gene (reference sequence). V gave up 2 bases and J gave up 4 bases, with 16 bases separating them. The CDR3 is 15 amino acids. CDR3 nucleotides: TGCAGTGCTAGAACAGAAACGGTGGGATCAGATACGCAGTATTTT. Translating gives CSARTETVGSDTQYF.

At least ten counts were recorded for this clonotype. V and J are TRBV19 and TRBJ2-7; TRBD2 is a possible D gene (6 bases). The CDR3 has 13 amino acids. Germline V gene data show CDR1 as LNHDA and CDR2 as SQIVND (reference sequence). V gave up 5 bases and J gave up 6 bases, with 14 bases separating them. The chain's CDR3 is CASSGTAGGEQYF. The CDR3 coding sequence is TGTGCCAGTAGTGGGACGGCCGGGGGCGAGCAGTACTTC.

This clonotype was seen ten or more times. The J gene is TRBJ2-3, the V gene TRBV5-5; D remains ambiguous. This CDR3 is 16 amino acids long. V lost 5 bases, J lost 3 bases, and 19 bases lay in between. Germline assignment: CDR1 SGHKS and CDR2 YYEKEE (reference sequence). CDR3 residues: CASSSAGGVGTDTQYF. The CDR3 bases are TGTGCCAGCAGTTCAGCTGGTGGAGTAGGAACAGATACGCAGTATTTT.

Ten or more counts support this clonotype. The rearrangement links TRBV20-1 to TRBJ1-4; D is perhaps TRBD1 (5 bases). The CDR3 sequence is 13 residues long. The germline gives CDR1 DFQATT, CDR2 SNEGSKA (reference sequence). Trimming stripped 3 bases from V and 8 bases from J, with 13 bases between. The CDR3 DNA reads TGCAGTGCTAGTGAGGGGTTGCACGAAAAACTGTTTTTT. This encodes CSASEGLHEKLFF.

This clonotype was picked up many times. The chain links TRBV6-5 to TRBJ2-1; either TRBD1 or TRBD2 may supply D (6 bases each). Germline V lookup: CDR1 MNHEY, CDR2 SVGAGI. CDR3 size: 18 residues. The germline V and J ends were trimmed by 6 bases and 7 bases, with 28 bases remaining between them. CDR3 sequence reads: CASSLRGSAGQGLNEQFF. In nucleotides, the CDR3 is TGTGCCAGCAGCCTACGGGGTTCGGCGGGACAAGGTTTGAATGAGCAGTTCTTC.

This clonotype was detected ten times or more. The chain joins TRBV6-1 to TRBJ1-6; a possible D gene is TRBD1 (5 bases). The germline V gene encodes CDR1 MNHNS and CDR2 SASEGT. The V and J ends lost 1 base and 9 bases respectively, with 25 bases between them. This CDR3 has 19 amino acids. The CDR3 nucleotides read TGTGCCAGCAGTGAAGGAGGTTCGACAGTCGCGACCTATCTTTCACCCCTCCACTTT. Translated, it gives CASSEGGSTVATYLSPLHF.

The table lists this clonotype with many counts. V and J are TRBV4-1 and TRBJ1-1, with 7 positions matching TRBD1. Unmatched junction bases numbered 13, after V lost 4 bases and J lost 11 bases. The germline gives CDR1 MGHRA, CDR2 YSYEKL. The CDR3 contains 14 residues. This CDR3 reads CASSPGGVTGPAFF. The CDR3 nucleotides read TGCGCCAGCAGCCCAGGGGGAGTGACAGGCCCGGCTTTCTTT.

Of note for this clonotype: One end of the junction does not line up with germline, which may come from a read error. The gene calls are TRBV7-9 and TRBJ2-5; 8 bases line up with TRBD1. Looked up from germline, CDR1 is SEHNR and CDR2 is FQNEAQ (reference sequence). CDR3 length: 13 amino acids. The CDR3 DNA is TGTGCCAGCAGCCCGGACAGGGTTTCCCATGCGGACTTC. It is translated as CASSPDRVSHADF.

This clonotype has ten or more counts. J is TRBJ2-5 and V is TRBV29-1; weak D call: TRBD1 (6 bases). Deletions cut 4 bases from V and 7 bases from J, with 16 bases between. Germline loops: CDR1 SQVTM, CDR2 ANQGSEA. This CDR3 region has 13 residues. CDR3 in DNA: TGCAGCGTTGGGGGGCAGGGGACGGGGACCCAGTACTTC. Protein sequence: CSVGGQGTGTQYF.

This clonotype was counted ten times or more. This rearrangement joins TRBV5-1 to TRBJ2-3; 8 bases match TRBD2. The ends lost 7 bases at V and 1 base at J; junction bases unmatched: 8. From germline, CDR1 is SGHRS and CDR2 YFSETQ. The CDR3 is made up of 15 amino acids. The CDR3 spells CASRFSGDRTDTQYF. CDR3 coding DNA: TGCGCCAGCCGGTTTAGCGGGGACCGCACAGATACGCAGTATTTT.

This clonotype was observed many times. The chain combines TRBV24-1 with TRBJ2-3; D is perhaps TRBD2 (6 bases). Looked up from germline, CDR1 is KGHDR and CDR2 is SFDVKD. Trimming stripped 6 bases from V and 5 bases from J, with 14 bases between. The CDR3 is 14 residues long. The CDR3 sequence: CATSPSAAGDTQYF. The DNA of the CDR3 is TGTGCCACCAGTCCCTCGGCAGCGGGAGATACGCAGTATTTT.

Of note for this clonotype: The conserved phenylalanine or tryptophan is not found at the CDR3 terminus, so this likely reflects a read error. No DNA is shown, since the ends of the CDR3 on it are uncertain; the CDR3 is the one TCRdb lists. The chain joins TRBV25-1 to TRBJ2-7; TRBD2, as called in the table, went unchecked against the DNA. With termini counted, the CDR3 has 14 amino acids. CDR1 and CDR2 (germline): MGHDK, SYGVNS. CDR3 residues: CASSAGLSSYEQDL.

There are many counts of this clonotype. V is TRBV15 and J is TRBJ1-1; 9 bases are shared with TRBD1. In germline, CDR1 is LNHNV, CDR2 YYDKDF (reference sequence). This CDR3 spans 13 amino acids. V gave up 3 bases and J gave up 4 bases; unmatched junction bases: 0. CDR3 nucleotide sequence: TGTGCCACCAGCAGGGGACAGGGCACTGAAGCTTTCTTT. Its translation is CATSRGQGTEAFF.

At least ten counts were recorded for this clonotype. This rearrangement joins TRBV24-1 to TRBJ2-1; perhaps TRBD1 as D (6 bases). CDR3 length: 16 amino acids. Germline V gene sequence: CDR1 KGHDR, CDR2 SFDVKD. The V gene lost 2 bases and the J gene lost 4 bases, with 14 bases spanning the gap. CDR3 residues: CATSDSDKGVYNEQFF. The CDR3 DNA reads TGTGCCACCAGTGATTCCGACAAGGGGGTTTACAATGAGCAGTTCTTC.

This clonotype came up many times. The chain links TRBV7-8 to TRBJ2-1, with 14 nucleotides matching TRBD2. Trimming cost V 5 bases and J 8 bases; bases outside gene matches: 8. Germline V CDR1 and CDR2: SGHVS, FQNEAQ. The CDR3 spans 16 residues. In DNA, the CDR3 is TGTGCCAGCAGCCAAGGGACTAGCGGGAGAGGCGATGAGCAGTTCTTC. It encodes CASSQGTSGRGDEQFF.

This clonotype was observed many times. V is TRBV18 and J is TRBJ1-3, with TRBD1 as a possible D gene (5 bases). The ends were cut back, 3 bases at V and 0 bases at J, with 9 bases in the middle. Germline assignment: CDR1 KGHSH and CDR2 LQKENI. The CDR3 totals 15 residues. This chain's CDR3 is CASSPTVDSGNTIYF. CDR3 DNA sequence: TGTGCCAGCTCACCGACAGTGGACTCTGGAAACACCATATATTTT.

This clonotype was seen ten or more times. The rearrangement links TRBV20-1 to TRBJ2-1, with 7 bases identical to TRBD2. V lost 0 bases and J lost 3; bases outside the gene matches: 2. The CDR3 is 14 amino acids. Germline V gene data show CDR1 as DFQATT and CDR2 as SNEGSKA (reference sequence). CDR3 sequence (DNA): TGCAGTGCTAGAGATCGGGGGGACTACAATGAGCAGTTCTTC. It codes for CSARDRGDYNEQFF.

The sample holds many counts of this clonotype. This rearrangement joins TRBV20-1 to TRBJ2-5; the match to TRBD2 covers 11 bases. J gave up 3 bases and V 1 base, and 7 bases lay outside the gene matches. The CDR3 contains 16 residues. Germline assignment: CDR1 DFQATT and CDR2 SNEGSKA (reference sequence). CDR3 sequence: CSARGRLAGGEETQYF. CDR3 DNA sequence: TGCAGTGCTAGAGGGAGGTTAGCGGGAGGGGAAGAGACCCAGTACTTC.